These 7 T cell receptor beta chains were sequenced from one sample in a study of cytomegalovirus exposure and HLA in healthy donors (dated by TCRdb to the late 2010s). Library preparation employed the immunoSEQ multiplex PCR assay. For the multiplex PCR, a mixture combining 60 forward primers for TCR Vbeta segments and 13 reverse primers for TCR Jbeta segments was used. The table comes from immuneACCESS by way of TCRdb, which keeps in-frame sequences with V and J called. Part of the clones is missing from these tables; in studies checked, under half for an unresolved V gene and the rest for unknown reasons. In this sample the table shows fewer than 200,000 clones, around 80% of which occur a single time. Clones ranked in the top ten supply just over 4.5% of the sample. Material for sequencing was PBMCs. The receptors derive from a woman between 50 and 59 years old in good health and CMV-seropositive.

The V and J genes are TRBV6-1 and TRBJ2-7; 7 bases fit TRBD2. The CDR3 runs to 15 residues. Germline-derived CDR1 and CDR2 are MNHNS and SASEGT. J was trimmed by 2 bases and V by 4 bases; bases with no gene match: 8. The CDR3: CASSVEAGRTYEQYF. CDR3 nucleotides: TGTGCCAGCAGTGTCGAAGCGGGGCGTACCTACGAGCAGTACTTC.

The chain joins TRBV7-3 to TRBJ2-7; TRBD2 matches at 13 bases. The length of the CDR3 is 15 residues. Germline-derived CDR1 and CDR2 are SGHTA and FQGTGA. The ends lost 5 bases at V and 6 bases at J; junction bases unmatched: 7. CDR3 loop: CASSLLAGGPSEQYF. The CDR3 DNA sequence: TGTGCCAGCAGCCTACTAGCGGGGGGGCCTAGCGAGCAGTACTTC.

The chain combines TRBV18 with TRBJ1-5; D perhaps matches TRBD1 (5 bases). This CDR3 contains 15 residues. Trimming took 3 bases from V and 2 from J, leaving 11 bases between them. The germline V gene encodes CDR1 KGHSH and CDR2 LQKENI. Here the CDR3 reads CASSPGRGGNQPQHF. CDR3 DNA sequence: TGTGCCAGCTCACCGGGGCGGGGTGGCAATCAGCCCCAGCATTTT.

V is TRBV5-1 and J is TRBJ2-3; 14 nucleotides agree with TRBD2. Germline loops: CDR1 SGHRS, CDR2 YFSETQ. This CDR3 contains 19 residues. J gave up 4 bases and V 1 base, and 11 bases lay outside the gene matches. DNA of the CDR3: TGCGCCAGCAGCTTGATCTTGGGGACTAGCGGGAGTGGGGCAGATACGCAGTATTTT. Translation: CASSLILGTSGSGADTQYF.

V gene TRBV28 combines with J gene TRBJ1-1, with TRBD1 identical over 8 bases. The V gene end was trimmed by 8 bases and the J gene end by 5 bases; junction bases not matched to a gene: 4. The germline V gene has CDR1 MDHEN and CDR2 SYDVKM. CDR3 length: 12 residues. The CDR3 loop is CASCTGGTEAFF. The CDR3, as DNA: TGTGCCAGCTGCACAGGGGGAACTGAAGCTTTCTTT.

The chain is built from TRBV10-1 and TRBJ1-1, with 10 bases that match TRBD1. CDR3 length: 15 amino acids. CDR1 is WNHNN, CDR2 SYGVQD, per germline (reference sequence). V trimming: 3 bases; J trimming: 5 bases; junction bases outside the gene matches: 6. The CDR3 spells CASSDRKGQGTEAFF. CDR3 DNA sequence: TGCGCCAGCAGTGATCGAAAGGGACAGGGGACTGAAGCTTTCTTT.

The chain employs TRBV6-5 and TRBJ1-1; D gene unclear. The CDR3 is 15 amino acids. The germline V gene has CDR1 MNHEY and CDR2 SVGAGI. V lost 0 bases, J lost 11 bases, and 19 bases lay in between. CDR3 loop: CASSYSRYSVAAAFF. The CDR3 DNA reads as TGTGCCAGCAGTTACTCGAGGTATTCTGTAGCGGCGGCTTTCTTT.